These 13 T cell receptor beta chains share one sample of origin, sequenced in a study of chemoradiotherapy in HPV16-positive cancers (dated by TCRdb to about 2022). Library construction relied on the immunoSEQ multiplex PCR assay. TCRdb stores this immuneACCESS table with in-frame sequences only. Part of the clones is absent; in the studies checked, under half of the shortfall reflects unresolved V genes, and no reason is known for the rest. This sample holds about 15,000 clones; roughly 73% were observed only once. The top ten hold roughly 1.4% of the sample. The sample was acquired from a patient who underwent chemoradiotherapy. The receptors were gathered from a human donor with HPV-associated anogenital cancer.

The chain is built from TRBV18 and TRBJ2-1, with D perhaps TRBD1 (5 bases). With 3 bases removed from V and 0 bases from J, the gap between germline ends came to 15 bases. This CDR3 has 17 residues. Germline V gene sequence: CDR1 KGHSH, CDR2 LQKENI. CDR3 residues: CASSPFQGVLSYNEQFF. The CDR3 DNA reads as TGTGCCAGCTCACCTTTTCAAGGGGTCCTCTCCTACAATGAGCAGTTCTTC. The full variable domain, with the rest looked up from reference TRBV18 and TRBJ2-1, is NAGVMQNPRHLVRRRGQEARLRCSPMKGHSHVYWYRQLPEEGLKFMVYLQKENIIDESGMPKERFSAEFPKEGPSILRIQQVVRGDSAAYFCASSPFQGVLSYNEQFFGPGTRLTVL.

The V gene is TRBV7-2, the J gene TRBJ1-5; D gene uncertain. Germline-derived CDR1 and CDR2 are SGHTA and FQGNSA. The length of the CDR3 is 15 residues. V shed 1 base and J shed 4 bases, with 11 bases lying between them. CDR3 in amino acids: CASSLGSWSNQPQHF. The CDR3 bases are TGTGCCAGCAGCTTAGGTTCGTGGAGTAATCAGCCCCAGCATTTT.

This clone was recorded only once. The DNA for the CDR3 is TGTGCCAGCAGCATCCTACAGGGGGCCCGCTACGAGCAGTACTTC. Residues: CASSILQGARYEQYF. The chain is built from TRBV11-3 and TRBJ2-7; 9 positions agree with TRBD1. Germline loops: CDR1 SGHNT, CDR2 YENEEA. This CDR3 is built from 15 residues. The junction had 8 bases not matched to a gene; V was cut back by 5 bases and J by 3 bases.

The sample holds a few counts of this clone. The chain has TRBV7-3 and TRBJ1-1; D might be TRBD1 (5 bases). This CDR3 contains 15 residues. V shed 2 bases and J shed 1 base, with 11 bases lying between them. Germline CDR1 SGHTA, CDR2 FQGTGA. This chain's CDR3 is CASSLGGQTNTEAFF. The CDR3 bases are TGTGCCAGCAGCTTAGGCGGACAAACGAACACTGAAGCTTTCTTT.

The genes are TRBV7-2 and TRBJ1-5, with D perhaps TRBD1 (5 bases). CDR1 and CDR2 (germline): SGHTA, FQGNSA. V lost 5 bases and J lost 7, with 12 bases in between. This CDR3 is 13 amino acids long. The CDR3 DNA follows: TGTGCCAGCAGCCTCCTGACAGACCAGCCCCAGCATTTT. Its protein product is CASSLLTDQPQHF.

The CDR3 region has the DNA TGTGCCAGCAGCCGTGGCCGGGGCTCCTACAATGAGCAGTTCTTC. Translated: CASSRGRGSYNEQFF. This rearrangement joins TRBV9 to TRBJ2-1; maybe TRBD2 (5 bases). The germline V gene encodes CDR1 SGDLS and CDR2 YYNGEE. V was clipped by 4 bases and J by 0 bases, with 11 bases between them. This CDR3 has 15 residues. The full variable domain, in which reference TRBV9 and TRBJ2-1 provide the parts outside the CDR3, is DSGVTQTPKHLITATGQRVTLRCSPRSGDLSVYWYQQSLDQGLQFLIQYYNGEERAKGNILERFSAQQFPDLHSELNLSSLELGDSALYFCASSRGRGSYNEQFFGPGTRLTVL.

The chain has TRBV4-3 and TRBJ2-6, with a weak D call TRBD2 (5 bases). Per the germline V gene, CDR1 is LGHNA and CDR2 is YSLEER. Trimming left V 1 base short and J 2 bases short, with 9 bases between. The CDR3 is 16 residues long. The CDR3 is CASSQARGPGANVLTF. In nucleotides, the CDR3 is TGCGCCAGCAGCCAAGCCCGAGGGCCTGGGGCCAACGTCCTGACTTTC.

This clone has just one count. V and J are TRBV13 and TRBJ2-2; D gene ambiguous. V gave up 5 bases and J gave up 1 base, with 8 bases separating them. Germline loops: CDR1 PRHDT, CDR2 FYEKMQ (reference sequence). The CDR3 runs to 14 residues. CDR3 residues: CASSPKVNTGELFF. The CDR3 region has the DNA TGTGCCAGCAGCCCCAAGGTGAACACCGGGGAGCTGTTTTTT. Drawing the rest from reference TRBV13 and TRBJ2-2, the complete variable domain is AAGVIQSPRHLIKEKRETATLKCYPIPRHDTVYWYQQGPGQDPQFLISFYEKMQSDKGSIPDRFSAQQFSDYHSELNMSSLELGDSALYFCASSPKVNTGELFFGEGSRLTVL.

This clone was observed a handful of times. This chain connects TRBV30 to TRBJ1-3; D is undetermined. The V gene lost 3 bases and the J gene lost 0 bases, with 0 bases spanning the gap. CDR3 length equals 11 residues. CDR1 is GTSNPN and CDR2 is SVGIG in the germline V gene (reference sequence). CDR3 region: CAWSSGNTIYF. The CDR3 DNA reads TGTGCCTGGAGCTCTGGAAACACCATATATTTT.

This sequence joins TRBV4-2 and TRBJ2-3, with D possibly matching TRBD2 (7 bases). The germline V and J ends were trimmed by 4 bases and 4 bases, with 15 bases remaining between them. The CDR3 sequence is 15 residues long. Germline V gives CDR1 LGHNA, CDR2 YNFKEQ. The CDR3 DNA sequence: TGTGCCAGCAGCCTGGGGGGGGCTAGTGCAGATACGCAGTATTTT. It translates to CASSLGGASADTQYF.

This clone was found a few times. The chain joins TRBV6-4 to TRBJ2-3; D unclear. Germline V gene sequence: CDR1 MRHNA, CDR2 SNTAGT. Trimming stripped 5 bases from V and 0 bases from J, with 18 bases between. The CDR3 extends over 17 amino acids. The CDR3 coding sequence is TGTGCCAGCAGTAATTTCTCCAGGTCCCCTAGCACAGATACGCAGTATTTT. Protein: CASSNFSRSPSTDTQYF.

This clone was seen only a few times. The CDR3 DNA sequence: TGCGCCAGCAGCCCCGAGGCAGGGGGGTCCGGGGAGCTGTTTTTT. Residues: CASSPEAGGSGELFF. J is TRBJ2-2 and V is TRBV4-3, with D perhaps matching TRBD1 (7 bases). Trimming cost V 4 bases and J 6 bases, with 15 bases left between them. CDR3 length equals 15 residues. Germline CDR1 and CDR2: LGHNA and YSLEER.

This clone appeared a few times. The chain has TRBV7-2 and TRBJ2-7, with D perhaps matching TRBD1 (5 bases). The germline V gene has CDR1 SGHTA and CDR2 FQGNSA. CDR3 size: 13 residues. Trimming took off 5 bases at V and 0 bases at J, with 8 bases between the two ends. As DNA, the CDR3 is TGTGCCAGCAGCCTCGACAGCTCCTACGAGCAGTACTTC. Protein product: CASSLDSSYEQYF.